The text below deals with one TCR beta chain. What antigen it recognizes has not been identified. One base away there is no much larger clone; base qualities are not given. The sample is drawn from a study of blood T cells in healthy people across ages (dated by TCRdb to between 2014 and 2016). Regarding the study in general: Template switching captured roughly one uniquely barcoded TCR beta cDNA molecule per two T cells in model experiments. The donors were split into four age groups: young (average approximately 16 years), middle-aged (39), aged (approximately 59) and long-lived (approximately 80). Age-related changes in TCR beta repertoire diversity were measured in the study by deep sequencing normalized with unique cDNA molecular identifiers. Two additional independent replicas of 1 million unique cDNA reads from the same blood draw were analyzed for two donors (one aged 18 to 30 and one aged 80 or older). To avoid experimental bias, donors of different ages were distributed randomly across sequencing lanes. Study-level results and caveats: Because profiling used bulk unsorted PBMCs, naive and antigen-experienced compartments could not be compared conclusively. Observed TCR beta diversity per million T cells fell roughly linearly with age, and a significant reduction was already apparent by age around 36. Observed TCR beta diversity correlated strongly with the percentage of naive T cells measured by flow cytometry. Compared with the aged group, more naive CD4+ T cells, fewer expanded clones and increased TCR diversity were shown by the long-lived group, suggesting age selection. Estimates of total diversity from one million sequenced T cells were regarded as lower bounds and underestimates. The CMV infection status of donors was not known, potentially confounding age-related changes in expanded clonotypes.

Library prep was done by 5' RACE. A second PCR of about 7 to 12 cycles was run with a J-beta primer mix and a sample-barcoded 5' primer. A template-switch 5' adaptor carrying 12 random nucleotides introduced a unique molecular identifier onto each TCR beta cDNA molecule. Each sample yielded at least 2.5 million CDR3-containing paired-end reads. All of the RNA was converted into first-strand cDNA using the Mint cDNA synthesis kit, with a TRBC-specific oligonucleotide serving as the primer. Following uracil-DNA glycosylase treatment, all cDNA underwent a first 18-cycle PCR with the universal primers M1SS and BC2_uni_R. Regarding the original processing steps: Normalization of each sample was performed by random selection of 1 million high-quality reads, each carrying a distinct molecular identifier. Instead of being binned into consensus sequences, reads that shared molecular identifiers were thrown out. MiTCR, with a Q25 quality threshold and the strictest error-elimination algorithm, was used for CDR3 identification, clonotype clustering and error correction. Lower-bound total TCR beta diversity was estimated with a nonparametric unseen species model using Euler transformation. TCRdb reprocessed the public reads (quality trimming at Q25 with fastp, clone calling with MiXCR) and kept in-frame beta chains. Every entry covers one CDR3 protein and lists the most common genes and DNA from its rows. None of the V and J calls come from the authors' own analysis; TCRdb made them. This sample lists some 1,800,000 distinct CDR3 sequences; approximately 39% were detected once. The ten largest clones take up roughly 23% of the sample.

Sequences DFQATT (CDR1) and SNEGSKA (CDR2) are obtained from the germline V gene (reference sequence). V is reduced by 6 bases and J by 3 bases, leaving a spacing of 20 bases between them. Spanning cysteine to phenylalanine, the CDR3 consists of 15 amino acids. Just CDR3 DNA is preserved here, 45 bases in frame from base 1. Donors were a few dozen systemically healthy Caucasian individuals from Russia aged 6 to 90 years. Each donor gave about 11 milliliters of peripheral blood, drawn into EDTA-treated Vacutainer tubes. Ficoll-Paque density-gradient centrifugation was used to isolate PBMCs, with at least 6.5 million per sample. Trizol reagent was used to extract total RNA from PBMCs, with at least 6 micrograms per sample. The percentages of naive CD45RAhigh/CD27high T cells were determined by flow cytometry on a PBMC aliquot from every donor.

Sequenced input: blood. This TCR was recovered from a human donor in good health. The V and J segments used are TRBV20-1 and TRBJ2-5; the D gene could be TRBD1 or TRBD2, each one agreeing over 6 bases. The DNA sequence is TGCAGTGCCCCCCAGGAGGGGGTTCGGAAAGAGACCCAGTACTTC. Translated, it gives CSAPQEGVRKETQYF.